This paragraph reports one TCR beta chain. These data come from a study of radiotherapy plus CTLA-4 blockade in lung cancer. Produced via immunoSEQ multiplex PCR; TCRdb's table is partial and in-frame only. The sample includes 45,000 to 60,000 clones, 75% to 90% seen only once; the top ten take approximately 3.3%. The germline gives CDR1 MNHEY, CDR2 SVGAGI. CDR3 size: 14 residues. V trimming: 6 bases; J trimming: 8 bases; junction bases outside the gene matches: 8. Patients in the study, people with chemo-refractory metastatic non-small-cell lung cancer, received focal radiation plus ipilimumab CTLA-4 blockade.

The receptor comes from a human donor with non-small cell lung cancer who had stable disease on radiotherapy plus ipilimumab. The sample consisted of peripheral blood, taken from a patient treated with radiotherapy plus ipilimumab. This chain connects TRBV6-5 to TRBJ2-1; 9 positions agree with TRBD1. The chain's CDR3 is CASRLQGAQDEQFF. CDR3 nucleotide sequence: TGTGCCAGCAGACTACAGGGGGCGCAGGATGAGCAGTTCTTC.